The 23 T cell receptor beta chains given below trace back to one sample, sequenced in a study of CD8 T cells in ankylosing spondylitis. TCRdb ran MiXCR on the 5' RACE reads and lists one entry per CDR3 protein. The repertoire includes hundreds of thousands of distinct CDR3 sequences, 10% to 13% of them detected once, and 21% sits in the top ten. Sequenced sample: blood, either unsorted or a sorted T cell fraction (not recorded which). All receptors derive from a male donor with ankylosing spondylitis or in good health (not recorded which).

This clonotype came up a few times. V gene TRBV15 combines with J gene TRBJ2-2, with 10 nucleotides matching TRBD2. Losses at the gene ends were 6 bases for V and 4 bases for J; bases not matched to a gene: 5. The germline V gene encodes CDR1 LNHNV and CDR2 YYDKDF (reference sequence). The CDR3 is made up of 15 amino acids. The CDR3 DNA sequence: TGTGCCACCAGGGGGCTAGCGGGGGTCACCGGGGAGCTGTTTTTT. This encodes CATRGLAGVTGELFF.

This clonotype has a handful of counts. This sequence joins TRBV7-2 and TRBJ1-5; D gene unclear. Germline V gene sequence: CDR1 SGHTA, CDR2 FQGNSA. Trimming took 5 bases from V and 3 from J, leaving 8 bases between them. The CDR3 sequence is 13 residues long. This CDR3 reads CASSGQPNQPQHF. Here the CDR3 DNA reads TGTGCCAGCAGCGGGCAGCCCAATCAGCCCCAGCATTTT.

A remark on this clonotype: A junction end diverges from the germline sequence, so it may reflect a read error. The chain's CDR3 is CASSLTSGGTTDTQYF. CDR3 DNA: TGTGCTAGCAGCTTGACTAGCGGGGGGACCACAGATACGCAGTATTTT. J is TRBJ2-3 and V is TRBV7-7; 13 bases are shared with TRBD2. CDR3 length: 16 residues. Germline V gene data show CDR1 as SSHAT and CDR2 as FNYEAQ (reference sequence).

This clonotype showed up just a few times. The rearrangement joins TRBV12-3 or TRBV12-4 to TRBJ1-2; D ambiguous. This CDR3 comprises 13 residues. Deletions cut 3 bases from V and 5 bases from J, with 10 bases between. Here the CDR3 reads CASSFYTDYGYTF. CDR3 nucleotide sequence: TGTGCCAGCAGTTTCTACACGGATTATGGCTACACCTTC.

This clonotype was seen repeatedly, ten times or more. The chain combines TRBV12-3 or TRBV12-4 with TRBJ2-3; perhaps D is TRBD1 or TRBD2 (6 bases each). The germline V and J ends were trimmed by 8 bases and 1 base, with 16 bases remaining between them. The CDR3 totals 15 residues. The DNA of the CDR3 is TGTGCCAGCCTCTTAGGGGGGTTGGGCACAGATACGCAGTATTTT. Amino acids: CASLLGGLGTDTQYF.

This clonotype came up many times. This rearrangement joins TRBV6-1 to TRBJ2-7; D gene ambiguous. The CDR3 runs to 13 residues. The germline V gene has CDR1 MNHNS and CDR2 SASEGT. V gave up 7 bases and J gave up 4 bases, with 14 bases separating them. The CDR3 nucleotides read TGTGCCAGCAACAAGGGAAGTGCTTACGAGCAGTACTTC. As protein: CASNKGSAYEQYF.

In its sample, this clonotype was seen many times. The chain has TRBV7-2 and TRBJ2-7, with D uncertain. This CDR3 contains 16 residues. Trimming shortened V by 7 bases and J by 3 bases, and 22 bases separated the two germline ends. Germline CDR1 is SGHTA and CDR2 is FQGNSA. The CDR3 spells CASTQHPETEYYEQYF. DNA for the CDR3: TGTGCCAGCACCCAACATCCCGAGACTGAATACTACGAGCAGTACTTC.

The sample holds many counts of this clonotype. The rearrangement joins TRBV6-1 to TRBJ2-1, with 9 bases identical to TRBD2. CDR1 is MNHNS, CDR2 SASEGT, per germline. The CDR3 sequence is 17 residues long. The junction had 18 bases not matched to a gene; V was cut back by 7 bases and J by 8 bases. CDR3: CASTFRTSDSLIHEQFF. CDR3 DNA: TGTGCCAGCACCTTCCGGACTAGCGACTCCCTGATTCATGAGCAGTTCTTC.

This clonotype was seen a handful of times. CDR3 amino acids: CASSVGQVLNTEAFF. As DNA, the CDR3 is TGCGCCAGCAGCGTGGGACAGGTTTTGAACACTGAAGCTTTCTTT. The V call is TRBV5-1, the J call TRBJ1-1; 8 bases line up with TRBD1. J was trimmed by 0 bases and V by 4 bases; bases with no gene match: 5. Germline V CDR1 and CDR2: SGHRS, YFSETQ. The CDR3 has 15 residues.

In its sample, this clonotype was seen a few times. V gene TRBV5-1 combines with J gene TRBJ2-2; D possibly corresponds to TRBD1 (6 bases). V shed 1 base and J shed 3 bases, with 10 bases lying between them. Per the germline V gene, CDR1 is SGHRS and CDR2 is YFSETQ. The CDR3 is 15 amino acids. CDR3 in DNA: TGCGCCAGCAGCTTGTCGCAGGGGTACACCGGGGAGCTGTTTTTT. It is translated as CASSLSQGYTGELFF.

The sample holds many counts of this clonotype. The CDR3: CASSRNTEAFF. The CDR3, as DNA: TGTGCCAGCAGCCGGAACACTGAAGCTTTCTTT. This sequence joins TRBV3-1 and TRBJ1-1; no definite D call. CDR1 and CDR2 (germline): LGHDT, YNNKEL (reference sequence). The ends were cut back, 4 bases at V and 1 base at J, with 1 base in the middle. This CDR3 has 11 residues.

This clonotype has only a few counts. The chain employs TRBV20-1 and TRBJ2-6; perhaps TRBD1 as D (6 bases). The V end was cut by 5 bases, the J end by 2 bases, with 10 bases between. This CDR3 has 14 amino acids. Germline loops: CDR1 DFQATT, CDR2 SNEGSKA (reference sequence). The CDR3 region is CSADTGTGANVLTF. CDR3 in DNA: TGCAGTGCTGATACAGGGACTGGGGCCAACGTCCTGACTTTC.

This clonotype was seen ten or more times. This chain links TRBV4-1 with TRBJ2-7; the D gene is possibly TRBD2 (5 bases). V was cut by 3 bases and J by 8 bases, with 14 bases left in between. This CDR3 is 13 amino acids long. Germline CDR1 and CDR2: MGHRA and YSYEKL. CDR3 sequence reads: CASSHDYPGQQYF. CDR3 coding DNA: TGCGCCAGCAGCCATGACTATCCGGGTCAGCAGTACTTC.

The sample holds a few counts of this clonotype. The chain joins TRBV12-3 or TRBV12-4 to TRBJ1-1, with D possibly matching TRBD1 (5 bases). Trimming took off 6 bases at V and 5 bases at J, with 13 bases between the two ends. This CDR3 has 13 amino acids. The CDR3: CASREVGGTEAFF. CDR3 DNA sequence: TGTGCCAGCAGAGAGGTCGGGGGGACTGAAGCTTTCTTT.

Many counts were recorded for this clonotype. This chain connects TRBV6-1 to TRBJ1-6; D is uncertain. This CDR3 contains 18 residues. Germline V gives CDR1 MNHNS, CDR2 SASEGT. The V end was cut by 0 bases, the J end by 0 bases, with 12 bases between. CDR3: CASSEAYGPSSYNSPLHF. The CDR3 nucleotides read TGTGCCAGCAGTGAAGCGTACGGACCGAGCTCCTATAATTCACCCCTCCACTTT.

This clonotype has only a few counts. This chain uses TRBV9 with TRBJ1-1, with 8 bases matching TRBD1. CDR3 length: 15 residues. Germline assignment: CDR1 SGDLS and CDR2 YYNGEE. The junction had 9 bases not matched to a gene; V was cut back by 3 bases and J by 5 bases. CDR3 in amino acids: CASSESRQGYTEAFF. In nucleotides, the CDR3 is TGTGCCAGCAGCGAGAGCCGACAGGGGTATACTGAAGCTTTCTTT.

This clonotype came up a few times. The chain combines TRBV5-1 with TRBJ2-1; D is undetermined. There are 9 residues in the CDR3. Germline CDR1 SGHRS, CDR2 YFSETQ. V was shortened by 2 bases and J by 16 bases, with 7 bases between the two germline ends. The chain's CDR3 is CASSFGGFF. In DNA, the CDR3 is TGCGCCAGCAGCTTCGGTGGTTTCTTC.

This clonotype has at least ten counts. CDR3 nucleotides: TGTGCCAGCAGCTTACGGGGGGCTAAAGAGACCCAGTACTTC. This encodes CASSLRGAKETQYF. The chain has TRBV7-6 and TRBJ2-5; tentatively, D is TRBD2 (7 bases). V was pared by 2 bases and J by 3 bases, with 10 bases between. The CDR3 length is 14 residues. Germline V CDR1 and CDR2: SGHVS, FNYEAQ.

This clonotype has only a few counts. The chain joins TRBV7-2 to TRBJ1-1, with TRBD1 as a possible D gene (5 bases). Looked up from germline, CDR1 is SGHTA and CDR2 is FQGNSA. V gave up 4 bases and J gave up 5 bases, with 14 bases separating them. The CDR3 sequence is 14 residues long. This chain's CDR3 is CASSYLGEGTEAFF. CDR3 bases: TGTGCCAGCAGCTACCTAGGGGAGGGAACTGAAGCTTTCTTT. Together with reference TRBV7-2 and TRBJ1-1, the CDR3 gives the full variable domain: GAGVSQSPSNKVTEKGKDVELRCDPISGHTALYWYRQSLGQGLEFLIYFQGNSAPDKSGLPSDRFSAERTGGSVSTLTIQRTQQEDSAVYLCASSYLGEGTEAFFGQGTRLTVV.

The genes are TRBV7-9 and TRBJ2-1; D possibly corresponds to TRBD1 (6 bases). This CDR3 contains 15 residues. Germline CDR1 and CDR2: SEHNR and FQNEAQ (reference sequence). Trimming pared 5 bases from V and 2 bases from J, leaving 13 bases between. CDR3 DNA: TGTGCCAGCAGCGTCGGACAGATGCCCTACAATGAGCAGTTCTTC. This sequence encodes CASSVGQMPYNEQFF.

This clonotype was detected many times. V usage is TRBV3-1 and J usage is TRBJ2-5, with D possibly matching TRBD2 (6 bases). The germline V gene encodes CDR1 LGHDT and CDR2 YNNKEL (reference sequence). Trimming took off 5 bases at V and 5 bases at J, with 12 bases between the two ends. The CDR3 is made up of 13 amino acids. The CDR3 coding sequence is TGTGCCAGCAGCTACGGGGAGGTTGAGACCCAGTACTTC. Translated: CASSYGEVETQYF.

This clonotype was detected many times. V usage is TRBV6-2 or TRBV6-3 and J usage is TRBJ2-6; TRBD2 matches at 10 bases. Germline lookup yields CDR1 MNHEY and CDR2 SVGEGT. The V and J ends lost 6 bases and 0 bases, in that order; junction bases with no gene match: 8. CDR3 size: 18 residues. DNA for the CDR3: TGTGCCAGCAGACGAAATAGCGGGGGGAGCTCTGGGGCCAACGTCCTGACTTTC. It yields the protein CASRRNSGGSSGANVLTF.

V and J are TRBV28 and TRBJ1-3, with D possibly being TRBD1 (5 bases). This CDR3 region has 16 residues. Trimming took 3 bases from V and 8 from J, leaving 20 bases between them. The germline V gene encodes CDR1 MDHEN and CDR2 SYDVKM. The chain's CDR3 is CASSFGGAPGSDTIYF. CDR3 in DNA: TGTGCCAGCAGTTTCGGAGGGGCCCCCGGTAGTGACACCATATATTTT.